The source of this T cell receptor (beta chain) is a study of T cells after yellow fever vaccination. Study background: Low-cell-number fractions were prepared with SMART-Seq v4 Ultra Low Input.

As TCR cDNA was made by 5'RACE template switching, a universal primer site and UMIs were added. Via MiXCR, TCRdb re-called the 5' RACE reads, giving one row per CDR3 protein. The table lists around 500,000 distinct CDR3 sequences, 20% to 25% of them singletons. Concerning this clonotype itself: Its antigen is undetermined.

Points from the study as a whole: Some clonotypes, a small share, were shared between CD4 and CD8 compartments. Abundant clonotypes from the bulk population could contaminate FACS-sorted repertoires.

CDR3 length: 13 amino acids. CDR1 and CDR2 (germline): MNHNS, SASEGT. Between the trimmed V and J ends, which lost 6 bases and 1 base, there was a span of 10 bases. This receptor was obtained from a man younger than 35 who received the YFV17D yellow fever vaccine. The chain joins TRBV6-1 to TRBJ2-7; D remains unclear. The specimen was PBMCs, collected less than 25 days after the first yellow fever vaccination. Written as DNA, the CDR3 is TGTGCCAGCAGACTGGGAAGGTCCTACGAGCAGTACTTC. This codes for CASRLGRSYEQYF.